This T cell receptor beta chain comes out of a study of CD8 T cells in Susac syndrome. General study findings and limits: The study recognized that the number of individuals in its TCR sequencing and HLA analysis was relatively small.

V lost 5 bases to trimming and J lost 0 bases, with 12 bases between them. Germline V gives CDR1 SQVTM, CDR2 ANQGSEA. The CDR3 spans 14 residues. Random hexamers were used to reverse transcribe the RNA input (roughly 0.5 to 1 ug). Across 54 Vbeta and 13 Jbeta, immunoSEQ multiplex PCR amplified TCR beta CDR3. One entry per CDR3 protein results from TCRdb running MiXCR on the immunoSEQ multiplex PCR reads. The sample contains 65,000 to 90,000 distinct CDR3 sequences, approximately 95% of which appear only once. As for this clonotype: Its antigen is currently unknown.

Patients with stable or active relapsing-remitting disease, all of them treatment-naive, made up the multiple sclerosis controls. TEMRA cells were enriched by FACS, and CD4+ and CD8+ T cells were negatively isolated. The V gene is TRBV29-1, the J gene TRBJ2-3; tentative D call: TRBD1 (5 bases). Sequencing was done on a sample of CD8+ T cells from PBMCs. This sequence originates from a human donor with multiple sclerosis. CDR3 in amino acids: CSVRPGLSTDTQYF. The DNA for the CDR3 is TGCAGCGTTAGGCCAGGGCTTAGCACAGATACGCAGTATTTT.